Following are 30 T cell receptor beta chains from one sample sequenced in a study of OX40 agonist ivuxolimab in advanced cancers. Data came from immunoSEQ multiplex PCR; TCRdb stores just in-frame clones and leaves some out. This table has tens of thousands of clones, roughly nine tenths appearing once. The sample here was CD4+ or CD8+ T cells sorted from blood, taken in a trial of the OX40 agonist ivuxolimab. The receptors come from an adult with an advanced solid tumor such as melanoma, head and neck, liver or kidney cancer.

The J gene is TRBJ2-1, the V gene TRBV27, with a possible D match to TRBD1 (6 bases). Germline V gene sequence: CDR1 MNHEY, CDR2 SMNVEV (reference sequence). The CDR3 totals 15 residues. The V and J ends lost 2 bases and 7 bases respectively, with 15 bases between them. The CDR3 DNA sequence: TGTGCCAGCAGTTTACTCCCCCGAGACAGGAATGAGCAGTTCTTC. Amino acid sequence: CASSLLPRDRNEQFF.

V is TRBV5-4 and J is TRBJ2-7; maybe TRBD2 (6 bases). The CDR3 contains 13 residues. CDR1 is SGHNT, CDR2 YYREEE, per germline (reference sequence). Trimming left V 0 bases short and J 5 bases short, with 9 bases between. CDR3: CASSLGGGDEQYV. CDR3 in DNA: TGTGCCAGCAGCTTGGGTGGAGGGGACGAGCAGTACGTC.

The chain has TRBV7-8 and TRBJ1-6; 8 bases are shared with TRBD1. Germline trimming cut 6 bases from V and 9 bases from J; bases unmatched to any gene: 7. Per germline, CDR1 SGHVS and CDR2 FQNEAQ. This CDR3 comprises 14 residues. CDR3 coding DNA: TGTGCCAGCAGAGAAGGACAGGGAGCTTCACCCCTCCACTTT. Translation gives CASREGQGASPLHF.

The CDR3 DNA reads as TGCGCCAGCAGCCAAACGACGCAGACCTACGAGCAGTACTTC. This codes for CASSQTTQTYEQYF. V and J are TRBV4-3 and TRBJ2-5, with D unresolved. TRBJ2-7 explains the end of the DNA better; the J call may be wrong. Germline V gene lookup returns CDR1 LGHNA and CDR2 YSLEER. The CDR3 is made up of 14 amino acids.

J is TRBJ2-1 and V is TRBV28; 7 bases line up with TRBD2. CDR3 length equals 14 residues. Looked up from germline, CDR1 is MDHEN and CDR2 is SYDVKM. V was clipped by 1 base and J by 9 bases; unmatched bases: 6. The CDR3 sequence: CASSLLVGGSEQFF. The DNA for the CDR3 is TGTGCCAGCAGTTTATTGGTGGGGGGGAGTGAGCAGTTCTTC.

V is TRBV7-2 and J is TRBJ2-3, with a tentative D call TRBD2 (6 bases). V dropped 1 base and J dropped 4 bases, with 12 bases sitting between them. The CDR3 is 15 amino acids. CDR1 SGHTA and CDR2 FQGNSA come from the germline V gene. In nucleotides, the CDR3 is TGTGCCAGCAGCTTAGGGGCGGGGCCGCCAGATACGCAGTATTTT. Its translation: CASSLGAGPPDTQYF.

V gene TRBV7-8 combines with J gene TRBJ1-1; 8 nucleotides agree with TRBD1. CDR1 is SGHVS, CDR2 FQNEAQ, per germline. V shed 5 bases, J shed 11 bases, and the junction held 19 bases outside the gene matches. This CDR3 has 16 residues. CDR3 region: CASSTPSWDRSNRAFF. DNA for the CDR3: TGTGCCAGCAGCACACCCTCCTGGGACAGGTCGAATCGGGCTTTCTTT.

This clone was seen only a few times. This sequence joins TRBV9 and TRBJ2-2, with TRBD2 identical over 9 bases. CDR3 length equals 15 residues. Per the germline V gene, CDR1 is SGDLS and CDR2 is YYNGEE. Losses at the gene ends were 4 bases for V and 5 bases for J; bases not matched to a gene: 6. CDR3: CASSQTSGRTGELFF. As DNA, the CDR3 is TGTGCCAGCAGCCAGACTAGCGGAAGGACCGGGGAGCTGTTTTTT.

This clone was observed once. The V call is TRBV10-3, the J call TRBJ1-1, with unresolved D. Trimming stripped 2 bases from V and 4 bases from J, with 11 bases between. The CDR3 contains 14 residues. CDR1 and CDR2 (germline): ENHRY, SYGVKD. CDR3 nucleotides: TGTGCCATCAGTGAGCCGGGTGGAAGCACTGAAGCTTTCTTT. Translating it yields CAISEPGGSTEAFF.

J is TRBJ2-2 and V is TRBV11-3; D possibly corresponds to TRBD2 (6 bases). There are 16 residues in the CDR3. Germline V gene sequence: CDR1 SGHNT, CDR2 YENEEA. V was pared by 5 bases and J by 2 bases, with 15 bases between. The CDR3 DNA reads TGTGCCAGCAGCACCCTCCTCGGGGGAAACACCGGGGAGCTGTTTTTT. It is translated as CASSTLLGGNTGELFF.

The chain carries TRBV11-2 and TRBJ2-1; D assignment may be TRBD1 or TRBD2 (6 bases each). CDR1 is SGHAT and CDR2 is FQNNGV in the germline V gene. V lost 1 base and J lost 2, with 15 bases in between. This CDR3 is 17 amino acids long. The CDR3 loop reads CASSLGDWGLTYNEQFF. CDR3 in DNA: TGTGCCAGCAGCTTAGGGGACTGGGGGCTCACCTACAATGAGCAGTTCTTC.

This sequence joins TRBV15 and TRBJ1-2; D is unresolved. V gave up 0 bases and J gave up 0 bases, with 11 bases separating them. Germline V gives CDR1 LNHNV, CDR2 YYDKDF (reference sequence). This CDR3 is 16 amino acids long. Here the CDR3 DNA reads TGTGCCACCAGCAGAGATCAGGCTATGGCTAACTATGGCTACACCTTC. This sequence encodes CATSRDQAMANYGYTF.

V and J are TRBV27 and TRBJ1-1; TRBD1 aligns across 7 bases. V dropped 0 bases and J dropped 0; count of bases not matched to a gene: 1. Germline CDR1 MNHEY, CDR2 SMNVEV (reference sequence). The CDR3 has 15 residues. The CDR3 DNA reads TGTGCCAGCAGTTTATCGACAGGGATGAACACTGAAGCTTTCTTT. Its protein product is CASSLSTGMNTEAFF.

The V and J genes are TRBV7-9 and TRBJ1-4, with a tentative D call TRBD1 (5 bases). CDR3 length: 15 residues. V lost 6 bases, J lost 4 bases, and 15 bases lay in between. Per germline, CDR1 SEHNR and CDR2 FQNEAQ (reference sequence). CDR3 sequence reads: CASRKEGTGNEKLFF. The CDR3 DNA sequence: TGTGCCAGCAGAAAAGAAGGGACGGGTAATGAAAAACTGTTTTTT.

The chain carries TRBV18 and TRBJ2-1; 14 nucleotides match TRBD2. This CDR3 has 16 residues. The J segment lost 4 bases and the V segment lost 6 bases, leaving 5 bases of the junction unmatched. The V gene's germline CDR1 is KGHSH and CDR2 LQKENI. The CDR3, as DNA: TGTGCCAGCTCCGGATGGACTAGCGGGGGGTACAATGAGCAGTTCTTC. Encoded protein: CASSGWTSGGYNEQFF.

The chain carries TRBV27 and TRBJ2-1, with 7 bases identical to TRBD1. V gave up 3 bases and J gave up 5 bases; unmatched junction bases: 7. The germline gives CDR1 MNHEY, CDR2 SMNVEV (reference sequence). The CDR3 runs 15 residues. CDR3 coding DNA: TGTGCCAGCAGTTTCGGCAGGGGGTTGAACAATGAGCAGTTCTTC. Amino acid sequence: CASSFGRGLNNEQFF.

This sequence joins TRBV7-2 and TRBJ2-7; D perhaps matches TRBD1 (6 bases). The CDR3 sequence is 15 residues long. V shed 1 base and J shed 6 bases, with 16 bases lying between them. In germline, CDR1 is SGHTA, CDR2 FQGNSA. The DNA for the CDR3 is TGTGCCAGCAGCTTAGGGGGGCGGGTTTTGCGCGAGCAGTACTTC. Amino acids: CASSLGGRVLREQYF.

The gene calls are TRBV4-1 and TRBJ1-1, with 10 bases lining up with TRBD1. The CDR3 extends over 16 amino acids. V lost 4 bases and J lost 3; bases outside the gene matches: 8. Looked up from germline, CDR1 is MGHRA and CDR2 is YSYEKL. The CDR3 reads CASSPLRGQGYTEAFF. CDR3 nucleotide sequence: TGCGCCAGCAGCCCACTAAGGGGACAGGGGTACACTGAAGCTTTCTTT.

This rearrangement joins TRBV5-8 to TRBJ2-5; TRBD1 matches 7 bases. The V gene's germline CDR1 is SGHTS and CDR2 YDEGEE. This CDR3 contains 17 residues. Trimming removed 4 bases from V and 1 base from J; junction bases left unmatched: 13. The CDR3 reads CASSPKSVQGVQETQYF. The CDR3 DNA is TGTGCCAGCAGCCCCAAGTCGGTTCAGGGGGTCCAAGAGACCCAGTACTTC.

As regards this clone: The junction departs from the called germline gene at one end, perhaps through a read error. CDR3 sequence reads: CASSTDRGSYEQYF. CDR3 bases: TGTGCTAGCAGCACCGACAGGGGTTCGTACGAGCAGTACTTC. The chain recombines TRBV7-7 with TRBJ2-7; 8 bases fit TRBD1. The CDR3 is made up of 14 amino acids. Germline V lookup: CDR1 SSHAT, CDR2 FNYEAQ (reference sequence).

This rearrangement joins TRBV29-1 to TRBJ2-6; 7 bases match TRBD1. This CDR3 contains 18 residues. CDR1 SQVTM and CDR2 ANQGSEA come from the germline V gene. V lost 3 bases, J lost 4 bases, and 15 bases stayed unmatched. For the CDR3, the DNA is TGCAGCGTTGAGTCCCCCGCACAACAGGGGTGGGGGGCCAACGTCCTGACTTTC. Encoded protein: CSVESPAQQGWGANVLTF.

The genes are TRBV4-2 and TRBJ2-2; D is undetermined. The CDR3 covers 15 residues. Germline lookup yields CDR1 LGHNA and CDR2 YNFKEQ. Trimming removed 1 base at V and 6 bases at J, with 12 bases between. CDR3 DNA sequence: TGTGCCAGCAGCCAAGCCCTAGGGCTTGCCGGGGAGCTGTTTTTT. The encoded protein is CASSQALGLAGELFF.

The chain links TRBV11-2 to TRBJ2-1; TRBD2 is a possible D gene (5 bases). V lost 6 bases and J lost 1, with 13 bases in between. Germline V gene data show CDR1 as SGHAT and CDR2 as FQNNGV. The CDR3 consists of 15 residues. The CDR3 sequence is CASRSKADSYNEQFF. DNA of the CDR3: TGTGCCAGCAGATCTAAAGCGGATTCCTACAATGAGCAGTTCTTC.

The chain links TRBV2 to TRBJ2-7, with 12 bases aligning to TRBD2. Germline V lookup: CDR1 SNHLY, CDR2 FYNNEI. The J segment lost 3 bases and the V segment lost 0 bases, leaving 0 bases of the junction unmatched. The CDR3 is 15 residues long. In DNA form, the CDR3 reads TGTGCCAGCAGTGAAGCGACTAGCGGGAGCTACGAGCAGTACTTC. It encodes CASSEATSGSYEQYF.

This clone was seen only once. The V and J genes are TRBV14 and TRBJ1-5; the D is unclear. V lost 0 bases to trimming and J lost 9 bases, with 9 bases between them. CDR3 length: 13 residues. Germline CDR1 reads SGHDN; CDR2 reads FVKESK. CDR3 DNA sequence: TGTGCCAGCAGCCAAGATTGGGAGGCGCCCCAGCATTTT. Protein product: CASSQDWEAPQHF. The full variable domain, its missing parts supplied by reference TRBV14 and TRBJ1-5, is EAGVTQFPSHSVIEKGQTVTLRCDPISGHDNLYWYRRVMGKEIKFLLHFVKESKQDESGMPNNRFLAERTGGTYSTLKVQPAELEDSGVYFCASSQDWEAPQHFGDGTRLSIL.

The chain uses TRBV7-6 and TRBJ2-2; 7 bases are a match to TRBD2. The germline gives CDR1 SGHVS, CDR2 FNYEAQ. The CDR3 runs to 13 residues. V lost 4 bases to trimming and J lost 7 bases; unmatched junction nucleotides: 3. As DNA, the CDR3 is TGTGCCAGCAGCTATGCGGGGGACGGGGAGCTGTTTTTT. It translates to CASSYAGDGELFF. The variable domain in full, with the rest retrieved from reference TRBV7-6 and TRBJ2-2, is GAGVSQSPRYKVTKRGQDVALRCDPISGHVSLYWYRQALGQGPEFLTYFNYEAQQDKSGLPNDRFSAERPEGSISTLTIQRTEQRDSAMYRCASSYAGDGELFFGEGSRLTVL.

The chain has TRBV28 and TRBJ1-4; TRBD1 is a possible D gene (5 bases). V gave up 2 bases and J gave up 2 bases, with 6 bases separating them. CDR3 length: 14 amino acids. The V gene's germline CDR1 is MDHEN and CDR2 SYDVKM. Here the CDR3 reads CASSLRGTNEKLFF. CDR3 coding DNA: TGTGCCAGCAGTTTAAGGGGTACTAATGAAAAACTGTTTTTT.

The V and J genes are TRBV4-3 and TRBJ2-7, with D unclear. Per germline, CDR1 LGHNA and CDR2 YSLEER. V lost 1 base and J lost 1, with 8 bases in between. The CDR3 is made up of 14 amino acids. The CDR3 nucleotides read TGCGCCAGCAGCCAAGGTAGTCTTTCCTACGAGCAGTACTTC. Its protein is CASSQGSLSYEQYF.

The genes are TRBV28 and TRBJ2-1; 8 bases are a match to TRBD2. The CDR3 covers 17 residues. From germline, CDR1 is MDHEN and CDR2 SYDVKM. Germline trimming cut 6 bases from V and 8 bases from J; bases unmatched to any gene: 18. DNA of the CDR3: TGTGCCAGCAGCCCCCCCGTCCCCAGCGGGAGAATCGATGAGCAGTTCTTC. It is translated as CASSPPVPSGRIDEQFF.

The count of this clone is one. This sequence joins TRBV9 and TRBJ1-1; the D is unclear. The CDR3 length is 16 residues. V was clipped by 4 bases and J by 0 bases, with 16 bases between them. The V gene's germline CDR1 is SGDLS and CDR2 YYNGEE. Here the CDR3 DNA reads TGTGCCAGCAGCAGCGTAGGAGCGGGCATGAACACTGAAGCTTTCTTT. Encoded protein: CASSSVGAGMNTEAFF.